This T cell receptor beta chain was profiled in a study of metastatic and nonmetastatic thyroid tumors. This clone was detected many times. Via MiXCR, TCRdb re-called the PCR reads. The sample records around 65,000 clones, over 12% being singletons. No treatment had been given to any patient before thyroid surgery. The sequence was obtained from a male donor with papillary thyroid cancer or a benign thyroid nodule (not recorded which). Some clones in this sample may be carry-over from other donors' samples. Specimen: blood.

Here the CDR3 reads CASSWDRPANVLTF. The CDR3 nucleotides read TGTGCCAGCAGCTGGGACAGGCCCGCCAACGTCCTGACTTTC. The V gene is TRBV11-2, the J gene TRBJ2-6, with TRBD1 matching 8 bases. This CDR3 has 14 amino acids. J lost 7 bases, V lost 4 bases, and 3 bases had no gene match. Looked up from germline, CDR1 is SGHAT and CDR2 is FQNNGV.